What follows are 8 T cell receptor beta chains derived from one specimen sequenced in a study of technical replicates of blood from a handful of donors. Profiled with immunoSEQ multiplex PCR; TCRdb holds only in-frame clones, not every one. The sample consists of 65,000 to 90,000 clones, roughly 93% of them appearing once. Sequencing used T cells isolated from PBMCs. Receptors were obtained from a human donor in good health.

This clone was recorded only once. The chain joins TRBV7-9 to TRBJ2-1, with D perhaps TRBD1 (6 bases). CDR3 length: 14 residues. The germline V and J ends were trimmed by 5 bases and 6 bases, with 14 bases remaining between them. Germline loops: CDR1 SEHNR, CDR2 FQNEAQ (reference sequence). In nucleotides, the CDR3 is TGTGCCAGCAGCCCCCATACAGGGTCCAATGAGCAGTTCTTC. Translation gives CASSPHTGSNEQFF. Looking up the rest from reference TRBV7-9 and TRBJ2-1 gives the full variable domain: DTGVSQNPRHKITKRGQNVTFRCDPISEHNRLYWYRQTLGQGPEFLTYFQNEAQLEKSRLLSDRFSAERPKGSFSTLEIQRTEQGDSAMYLCASSPHTGSNEQFFGPGTRLTVL.

The chain employs TRBV7-9 and TRBJ1-4, with D unresolved. Trimming took 5 bases from V and 8 from J, leaving 21 bases between them. CDR1 and CDR2 (germline): SEHNR, FQNEAQ (reference sequence). The CDR3 runs to 16 residues. This chain's CDR3 is CASSAVGSGMYEKLFF. The CDR3, as DNA: TGTGCCAGCAGCGCGGTCGGGTCGGGGATGTACGAAAAACTGTTTTTT.

This clone has only one observation. The V and J genes are TRBV7-3 and TRBJ2-3; weak D call: TRBD2 (6 bases). V was trimmed by 4 bases and J by 4 bases, leaving 24 bases between them. CDR1 and CDR2 from the germline V gene are SGHTA and FQGTGA. The CDR3 sequence is 18 residues long. The CDR3 loop reads CASSSYHSGPLQADTQYF. The CDR3 DNA sequence: TGTGCCAGCAGCTCATACCATAGCGGTCCCCTTCAAGCAGATACGCAGTATTTT.

The chain carries TRBV5-1 and TRBJ2-2; D possibly corresponds to TRBD2 (6 bases). From germline, CDR1 is SGHRS and CDR2 YFSETQ. Trimming took off 4 bases at V and 0 bases at J, with 10 bases between the two ends. The CDR3 has 15 residues. CDR3 nucleotides: TGCGCCAGCAGCCACGGACTAACGAACACCGGGGAGCTGTTTTTT. Protein sequence: CASSHGLTNTGELFF.

J is TRBJ2-1 and V is TRBV18; 12 bases fit TRBD2. V was clipped by 3 bases and J by 4 bases; unmatched bases: 1. CDR1 KGHSH and CDR2 LQKENI come from the germline V gene. The CDR3 contains 15 residues. In DNA form, the CDR3 reads TGTGCCAGCTCACCGGGGACTAGCGGGTACAATGAGCAGTTCTTC. Translating it yields CASSPGTSGYNEQFF.

This chain connects TRBV2 to TRBJ1-4; 7 nucleotides line up with TRBD1. V shed 5 bases and J 0 bases; nucleotides not matched to a gene: 6. The CDR3 covers 16 residues. Germline-derived CDR1 and CDR2 are SNHLY and FYNNEI. The CDR3 DNA reads TGTGCCAGCAGTACTCACAGGGGAGCAACTAATGAAAAACTGTTTTTT. Translating it yields CASSTHRGATNEKLFF.

This clone was detected once. V gene TRBV10-3 combines with J gene TRBJ2-7, with D perhaps matching TRBD2 (6 bases). The CDR3 spans 15 residues. Germline V gene data show CDR1 as ENHRY and CDR2 as SYGVKD. Trimming stripped 0 bases from V and 3 bases from J, with 12 bases between. The CDR3 spells CAISESIGGGYEQYF. CDR3 nucleotides: TGTGCCATCAGTGAGTCGATTGGGGGAGGCTACGAGCAGTACTTC.

The chain combines TRBV7-3 with TRBJ2-1; TRBD1 matches 7 bases. This CDR3 has 14 residues. The V gene's germline CDR1 is SGHTA and CDR2 FQGTGA. With 5 bases clipped from V and 9 bases from J, the junction kept 10 bases outside the gene matches. The chain's CDR3 is CASSPFPTGSEQFF. The DNA for the CDR3 is TGTGCCAGCAGCCCCTTTCCGACAGGGTCTGAGCAGTTCTTC. Together with reference TRBV7-3 and TRBJ2-1, the CDR3 gives the full variable domain: GAGVSQTPSNKVTEKGKYVELRCDPISGHTALYWYRQSLGQGPEFLIYFQGTGAADDSGLPNDRFFAVRPEGSVSTLKIQRTERGDSAVYLCASSPFPTGSEQFFGPGTRLTVL.